The present T cell receptor beta chain was sequenced within a study of identical twins. General study findings and limits: Its conclusions, products of cross-sectional statistical analysis, did not come from following the same donors. While abundant cord blood beta clonotypes carried fewer insertions, memory repertoires showed no such pattern.

The V gene's germline CDR1 is SQVTM and CDR2 ANQGSEA. The CDR3 length is 15 residues. Between the trimmed V and J ends, which lost 0 bases and 3 bases, there was a span of 15 bases. Each CDR3 protein is one row after TCRdb ran MiXCR on the 5' RACE reads. This sample yields a few hundred thousand distinct CDR3 sequences, of which around 8.8% are seen a single time; less than 4% belongs to the top ten. This clonotype showed up many times. Its antigen is not identified. Healthy Caucasians made up all donors. The sample was also linked to a second study, of yellow fever vaccine responses in identical twins. From that study: The T cell response to vaccination in identical twins was reportedly partly convergent and partly personalized.

The gene calls are TRBV29-1 and TRBJ2-7; D might be TRBD1 or TRBD2, each matching 5 bases. The sequence was obtained from a woman aged 18-29 years in good health. Sequencing was performed on CD8+ T cells sorted from blood. The CDR3: CSVEDPGTEIYEQYF. CDR3 nucleotide sequence: TGCAGCGTTGAAGATCCTGGGACGGAGATCTACGAGCAGTACTTC.